This TCR beta chain was obtained from a study of T cells in Graves' hyperthyroidism and ophthalmopathy (dated by TCRdb to about 2019). About the full investigation: Peripheral blood was collected at initial diagnosis, before any treatment. In more than 5 Graves' hyperthyroidism patients, the study also compared T-cell repertoires from thyroid tissue with T-cell repertoires from blood. TCR V-J signatures able to tell the groups apart were searched for in a discovery cohort of more than 90 patients, of whom roughly 42 had Graves' ophthalmopathy and around 58 had stable Graves' hyperthyroidism. After sampling, hyperthyroidism patients received methimazole starting at 30 mg daily, and ophthalmopathy patients received high-dose intravenous methylprednisolone. The roughly 91 discovery patients were randomly split 7:3 into training and test sets. Whether ophthalmopathy could be predicted prospectively was tested in an independent validation cohort made up of 18 hyperthyroidism patients plus 17 patients who later progressed to ophthalmopathy. The paper reports TCR Vbeta CDR3 sequencing of approximately 140 peripheral blood samples: 40 or so ophthalmopathy, under 80 hyperthyroidism and 17 progressor patients. Summary of the overall study and its limitations: During validation, the model predicted progression to ophthalmopathy a median of approximately six months ahead of onset, with more than 60% sensitivity and roughly 75% specificity. Blood samples also contained most of the expanded thyroid clonotypes (frequency above 0.001), which suggests that blood repertoires may reflect thyroid immune responses. A model built on a 13 V-J signature distinguished ophthalmopathy from stable hyperthyroidism, reaching around 88% sensitivity and 81.08% specificity in cross-validation and 80%/75% in testing. No statistical method was used to set the sample size in advance, and investigators knew the group allocation.

For this clonotype: What antigen it recognizes has not been identified. The sample holds no much larger clone one base away, and base qualities are not on file.

Stable Graves' hyperthyroidism was defined as no progression to ophthalmopathy during 18 months of follow-up. Hyperthyroidism patients were newly diagnosed, with disease duration under 2 months, and aged 18 to 65 years. Any patient with an uncontrolled infection, another autoimmune disease, pregnancy or lactation was excluded. Diagnoses were based on clinical symptoms, serum thyroxine and TRAb, thyroid ultrasound and orbital computed tomography. PBMCs were isolated from 7.5 to 10 ml of fresh peripheral blood by Ficoll-Paque density gradient centrifugation. Total RNA was extracted with Trizol reagent, and quality was checked on an Agilent 2100 Bioanalyzer. Measured from the cysteine to the phenylalanine, the CDR3 is 14 residues long. Kept here is only the CDR3 DNA, which spans 42 bases and is read in frame from base 1. V drops 5 bases and J drops 6 bases, leaving 17 bases in between. CDR1 and CDR2 were assigned from the germline V gene as SGHTA and FQGTGA.

TCR beta CDR3 regions were amplified from RNA transcripts. A first-round RT-PCR of the TCR CDR3 used the HTBI primer set with the Qiagen OneStep RT-PCR kit. A second multiplex PCR round built the libraries, followed by size selection and purification. Libraries were sequenced paired-end with 100 bp reads on an Illumina HiSeq2000. From the authors' description of their analysis: SOAPnuke was used to process the raw data, removing reads that contained adapters or uncalled bases, had a mean Phred below 15, or lacked an exact match to the constant primer or identifier. High-quality paired reads were merged using COPE v1.2.5, and each unique nucleotide sequence was defined as a clonotype. MiTCR v1.1 was used to align the clonotypes against IMGT TRBV, TRBD and TRBJ reference segments. Only V-J combinations with frequency above 0.0001, covering 99.2% of repertoires, were analysed. The TCS score was defined as the ratio of F50 (clonal expansion) to E x V (chaos), calculated using BLOSUM62-based TCRdist between CDR3 peptides within each V-J. Welch's t-statistics and random forest reduced 514 V-J features to 13, which were used in a naive Bayes classifier (R e1071). The similarity between thyroid and blood repertoires was quantified using the Morisita-Horn index. TCRdb applied fastp at Q25 and MiXCR to the public reads, then kept only in-frame beta chains. One record per CDR3 amino acid sequence lists the most common genes and DNA. These V and J calls derive from TCRdb rather than the authors' analysis. This sample lists around 760,000 distinct CDR3 sequences; 30% to 40% were detected once. Less than 40% of the sample lies in the top ten.

This clonotype was sampled from a woman between 35 and 50 years old with Graves' hyperthyroidism. The sequencing sample was made of blood. The chain couples TRBV7-3 to TRBJ2-7; tentative D gene TRBD1, with 6 bases matching. The CDR3 sequence is CASSLAQGNGEQYF. The nucleotides read TGTGCCAGCAGCCTGGCACAGGGAAATGGCGAGCAGTACTTC.